This T cell receptor beta chain was recovered during a study of blood T cell repertoires in COVID-19. For the study at large: Sites in the United States, Italy and Spain provided acute and convalescent COVID-19 samples. Sources were T cells, B-cell-depleted T cells, or PBMCs; the material itself was cDNA or gDNA.

CDR1 is KGHSH and CDR2 is LQKENI in the germline V gene. There are 13 residues in the CDR3. Deletions cut 2 bases from V and 8 bases from J, with 9 bases between. Original analysis: Researchers report that nucleated cell counts were estimated from reference gene primer amplification. Measured with immunoSEQ multiplex PCR; TCRdb has only the in-frame clones, and not every one. Clone size and the V and J calls come from that table; the DNA yielded D and trimming. The sample has 65,000 to 95,000 clones, approximately 90% seen once. Sequences were obtained from peripheral blood. The TCR originated in a man aged 50 to 59 with active COVID-19. The chain combines TRBV18 with TRBJ1-4; no firm D call. CDR3: CASSPAGGEKLFF. The CDR3 DNA reads TGTGCCAGCTCACCAGCGGGAGGCGAAAAACTGTTTTTT.